A selection of T cell receptor beta chains follows, all from one sample in a study of identical twins. One entry per CDR3 protein, called by TCRdb with MiXCR from the 5' RACE reads. The sample shows about 720,000 distinct CDR3 sequences, roughly 8% of them seen only once. These data also featured in a second study, about yellow fever vaccine responses in identical twins.

Sequencing input: PBMCs. These receptors all stem from a woman aged 18 to 35 in good health. CDR3s include the opening cysteine and the closing phenylalanine or tryptophan. D genes are given only for firm matches. Some rows have no size entry. The others give once, few or many, or a class for an expanded clone.

clone_size,j_call,d_call,v_call,cdr3_nt,cdr3_aa
few,TRBJ1-6,NA,TRBV7-9,TGTGCCAGCAGCTTGGACGAGATTCGTACCAATTCACCCCTCCACTTT,CASSLDEIRTNSPLHF
NA,TRBJ1-1,TRBD1,TRBV5-1,TGCGCCAGCAGCTTGGAGGGGACAGGACACCCTTCCACTGAAGCTTTCTTT,CASSLEGTGHPSTEAFF
NA,TRBJ1-3,NA,TRBV29-1,TGCAGCGTTGCAGGGGACCCTGGAAACACCATATATTTT,CSVAGDPGNTIYF
NA,TRBJ2-1,NA,TRBV5-6,TGTGCCAGCAGCTCCTGGGGCGTTTATGGGAAGCAGTTCTTC,CASSSWGVYGKQFF
few,TRBJ2-7,NA,TRBV20-1,TGCAGTGCTAGTGGTGTCGTACAGGGCCACGAGCAGTACTTC,CSASGVVQGHEQYF
few,TRBJ1-2,NA,TRBV20-1,TGCAGTGCTTACATTATTGGGTTAGGGGGCTACACCTTC,CSAYIIGLGGYTF
few,TRBJ2-3,TRBD1,TRBV5-6,TGTGCCAGCAGCTTACCGGGACAGGGGACCACAGATACGCAGTATTTT,CASSLPGQGTTDTQYF
NA,TRBJ2-1,TRBD1,TRBV20-1,TGCAGTGCTAAGGACGACAGGGCCCGTAATGAGTTCTTC,CSAKDDRARNEFF
few,TRBJ2-5,NA,TRBV6-2/TRBV6-3,TGTGCCAGCAACTTACAGGGACAAGAGACCCAGTACTTC,CASNLQGQETQYF
NA,TRBJ2-2,NA,TRBV28,TGTGCCAGCAGTTATAATGGTCGGGACACCGGGGAGCTGTTTTTT,CASSYNGRDTGELFF
many,TRBJ1-5,TRBD1,TRBV12-3/TRBV12-4,TGTGCCAGCAGTCCAGAAACAGGGGGAAGTTTTCGTAATCAGCCCCAGCATTTT,CASSPETGGSFRNQPQHF
NA,TRBJ2-5,NA,TRBV28,TGTGCCAGCAGTTTACCGACCGGGGGGCCCGAAGAGACCCAGTACTTC,CASSLPTGGPEETQYF
NA,TRBJ2-3,TRBD2,TRBV29-1,TGCAGCGTTGAGCCTAGCGGAAGCACAGATACGCAGTATTTT,CSVEPSGSTDTQYF
NA,TRBJ2-1,TRBD2,TRBV7-9,TGTGCCAGCAGCCGGGGACTAGCGGAGAACAATGAGCAGTTCTTC,CASSRGLAENNEQFF
few,TRBJ1-2,TRBD1,TRBV7-9,TGTGCCAGCAGCTATTATCAGGGGGACTATGGCTACACCTTC,CASSYYQGDYGYTF
NA,TRBJ1-2,TRBD1,TRBV6-6,TGTGCCAGCAGTTACAAGGGGGCGGACGGCTACACCTTC,CASSYKGADGYTF
NA,TRBJ2-7,TRBD1,TRBV6-1,TGTGCCAGCAGGTTGACAGGGAGCAACGAGCAGTACTTC,CASRLTGSNEQYF
NA,TRBJ1-1,NA,TRBV27,TGTGCCAGCAGCGGGACAAGCGATCACACTGAAGCTTTCTTT,CASSGTSDHTEAFF
NA,TRBJ2-3,NA,TRBV5-1,TGCGCCAGCAGCTTGGATAGCGGAACAAATACGCAGTATTTT,CASSLDSGTNTQYF
NA,TRBJ2-1,TRBD2,TRBV9,TGTGCCAGCAGCGCAGGGTTTTCGGCTAGCGGGACGGATGAGCAGTTCTTC,CASSAGFSASGTDEQFF
few,TRBJ2-7,NA,TRBV7-2,TGTGCCAGCAGCTTAGCTGTAAGGGACGAGCAGTACTTC,CASSLAVRDEQYF
few,TRBJ2-7,TRBD1,TRBV20-1,TGCTGTGCTAGAGATCGAAGACAGGGGCTTGGCGAGCAGTACTTC,CCARDRRQGLGEQYF
many,TRBJ1-1,NA,TRBV28,TGTGCCAGCAGTTTGTACAGGGAAAAGAACACTGAAGCTTTCTTT,CASSLYREKNTEAFF
few,TRBJ2-7,NA,TRBV20-1,TGCAGTGCTGACAGCACCTACGAGCAGTACTTC,CSADSTYEQYF
many,TRBJ2-7,NA,TRBV12-3/TRBV12-4,TGTGCCAGCAGTTTCGGCGGAACCTACGAGCAGTACTTC,CASSFGGTYEQYF
many,TRBJ1-1,NA,TRBV7-9,TGTGCCAGCAGCTTAGATTGGGCAGGGGCGAACACTGAAGCTTTCTTT,CASSLDWAGANTEAFF
few,TRBJ2-1,NA,TRBV28,TGTGCCAGCAGTCCTCCGGGACTCTCAGGGAATGAGCAGTTCTTC,CASSPPGLSGNEQFF
NA,TRBJ2-7,TRBD2,TRBV28,TGTGCCAGCAGTGCTAGCGGGGGCTACTACGAGCAGTACTTC,CASSASGGYYEQYF
many,TRBJ2-4,NA,TRBV3-1,TGTGCCAGCAGCCAAGATTTCGGCATTCAGTACTTC,CASSQDFGIQYF
few,TRBJ2-7,NA,TRBV28,TGTGCCAGCAGTTTTTTTTCCCGATTTACGACCAGCTCCGAGCAGTACTTC,CASSFFSRFTTSSEQYF
few,TRBJ2-7,TRBD1,TRBV9,TGTGCCAGCAGCGTACCCCTCCGACAGGGTTCCTACGAGCAGTACTTC,CASSVPLRQGSYEQYF
NA,TRBJ2-5,NA,TRBV18,TGTGCCAGCCGTTGGAGGGAGACCCAGTACTTC,CASRWRETQYF
NA,TRBJ2-3,TRBD2,TRBV20-1,TGCAGTGCCACCCACCATTCTAGCGGAGGCAGGAGACCGCAGTATTTT,CSATHHSSGGRRPQYF
NA,TRBJ2-2,NA,TRBV2,TGTGCCTGCAGTCAATTGGTCGGGTCCAGGGCGAACACCGGGGAGCTGTTTTTT,CACSQLVGSRANTGELFF
few,TRBJ2-7,NA,TRBV28,TGTGCCAGCACTACAGTGGGCCTTACGGCCTACGAGCAGTACTTC,CASTTVGLTAYEQYF
many,TRBJ2-7,TRBD2,TRBV15,TGTGCCACCAGCAGAGATTCTATGGGACTAGTTCCCCACGAGCAGTACTTC,CATSRDSMGLVPHEQYF
NA,TRBJ1-2,NA,TRBV11-2,TGTGCCAGCAGCAGATTGGGGGAACTTGATGGCTACACCTTC,CASSRLGELDGYTF
NA,TRBJ1-2,NA,TRBV5-1,TGCGCCAGCAGCTTGGCCGGGACACTCTCAGGTGGCTACACCTTC,CASSLAGTLSGGYTF
few,TRBJ2-3,TRBD2,TRBV7-8,TGTGCCAGCAGCTTAACTTCAGCGGGGGGGCCGGCAGATACGCAGTATTTT,CASSLTSAGGPADTQYF
NA,TRBJ1-4,NA,TRBV7-8,TGTGCCAGCAGCTTATATGCAACTAATGAAAAACTGTTTTTT,CASSLYATNEKLFF
few,TRBJ2-7,NA,TRBV7-9,TGTGCCAGCAGTCCCGAGTGGGACAACGAGCAGTACTTC,CASSPEWDNEQYF
NA,TRBJ1-2,NA,TRBV5-6,TGTGCCAGCAGCTTGAGGGCGAACCTCTATGGCTACACCTTC,CASSLRANLYGYTF
NA,TRBJ2-3,TRBD2,TRBV6-2/TRBV6-3,TGTGCCAGCAGTTACACCGGGACTAGCGGGAGAGCAGATACGCAGTATTTT,CASSYTGTSGRADTQYF
few,TRBJ2-7,NA,TRBV28,TGTGCCAGCAGTTTAAGTCTGCCAGGACAATACGAGCAGTACTTC,CASSLSLPGQYEQYF
NA,TRBJ2-1,TRBD2,TRBV5-1,TGCGCCAGCAGCACCGGGACTAGCGGGGGCCTATCTTTCTCCTACAATGAGCAGTTCTTC,CASSTGTSGGLSFSYNEQFF
many,TRBJ2-1,NA,TRBV7-9,TGTGCCAGCAGCCCCCGGGGCTCCTCCGACAATGAGCAGTTCTTC,CASSPRGSSDNEQFF
NA,TRBJ2-1,NA,TRBV20-1,TGCAGTGCTAGAGAGACCAATGAGCAGTTCTTC,CSARETNEQFF
few,TRBJ2-1,NA,TRBV5-1,TGCGCCAGCAGCCTACTGGGACTCCAAAGCTCCTACAATGAGCAGTTCTTC,CASSLLGLQSSYNEQFF
many,TRBJ2-4,NA,TRBV9,TGTGCCAGCAGCGCGAGGGGGGTTTGGGGTGACATTCAGTACTTC,CASSARGVWGDIQYF
many,TRBJ2-3,NA,TRBV7-9,TGTGCCAGCAGCTTGGTTAGACCCACAGATACGCAGTATTTT,CASSLVRPTDTQYF
many,TRBJ2-2,TRBD1,TRBV7-7,TGTGCTACTGACAGGGCCGTCACCGGGGAGCTGTTTTTT,CATDRAVTGELFF
NA,TRBJ2-7,NA,TRBV6-5,TGTGCCAGCAGTTACTCTAGGAGGGCGGGGATCACAAGCGGCGAGCAGTACTTC,CASSYSRRAGITSGEQYF
NA,TRBJ2-1,NA,TRBV3-1,TGTGCCAGCAGCCAAGATGAGCGGTTATACAATGAGCAGTTCTTC,CASSQDERLYNEQFF
many,TRBJ1-3,NA,TRBV7-3,TGTGCCAGCAGCCCCGGCGGACCTGGAAACACCATATATTTT,CASSPGGPGNTIYF
NA,TRBJ2-2,TRBD1,TRBV11-2,TGTGCCAGCAGCCCCCGGACAGGTTCGTCCTTAAACACCGGGGAGCTGTTTTTT,CASSPRTGSSLNTGELFF
NA,TRBJ2-5,NA,TRBV14,TGTGCCAGCAGTTCTCTGCAGGTTTTCGAGACCCAGTACTTC,CASSSLQVFETQYF
NA,TRBJ2-3,NA,TRBV18,TGTGCCAGCTCACCAGTGGGACTCACCACCACAGATACGCAGTATTTT,CASSPVGLTTTDTQYF
many,TRBJ2-3,NA,TRBV12-3/TRBV12-4,TGTGCCAGCAGTTTAGTGGTAGCGAGTAGCACAGATACGCAGTATTTT,CASSLVVASSTDTQYF
many,TRBJ2-5,NA,TRBV20-1,TGCAGTGCTAGCGGGGCACAAGAGACCCAGTACTTC,CSASGAQETQYF